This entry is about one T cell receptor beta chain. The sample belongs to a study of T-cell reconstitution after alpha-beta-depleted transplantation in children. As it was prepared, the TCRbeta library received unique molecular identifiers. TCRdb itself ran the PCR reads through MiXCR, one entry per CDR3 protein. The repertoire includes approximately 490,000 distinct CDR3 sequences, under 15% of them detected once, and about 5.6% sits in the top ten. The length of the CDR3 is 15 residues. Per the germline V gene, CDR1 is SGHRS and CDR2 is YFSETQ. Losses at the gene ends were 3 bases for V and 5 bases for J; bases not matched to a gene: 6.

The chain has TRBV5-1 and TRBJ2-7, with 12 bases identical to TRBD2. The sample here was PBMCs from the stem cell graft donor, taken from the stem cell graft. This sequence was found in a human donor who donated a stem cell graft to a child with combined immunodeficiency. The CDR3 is CASSSATSGSHEQYF. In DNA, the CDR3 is TGCGCCAGCAGCTCAGCGACTAGCGGGAGTCACGAGCAGTACTTC.